The 6 T cell receptor beta chains below come from one sample, sequenced in a study of patients and donors after allogeneic stem cell transplantation. Via MiXCR, TCRdb re-called the RT-PCR reads, giving one row per CDR3 protein. The sample contains about 960,000 distinct CDR3 sequences, over 15% of which appear only once. Sequenced sample: blood, either unsorted or a sorted T cell fraction (not recorded which). The receptors shown here come from a human donor who was either an allogeneic HSCT recipient or a stem cell or donor lymphocyte infusion donor (not recorded which). It is not recorded whose cells these are; they may come from a transplant donor.

The chain links TRBV4-1 to TRBJ2-5; 15 nucleotides line up with TRBD2. CDR3 size: 16 residues. Germline V CDR1 and CDR2: MGHRA, YSYEKL. V lost 5 bases and J lost 2; bases outside the gene matches: 3. In DNA form, the CDR3 reads TGCGCCAGCAGCGGACTAGCGGGGGGGCGGCAAGAGACCCAGTACTTC. Its protein product is CASSGLAGGRQETQYF.

This clonotype was recorded a few times. The chain joins TRBV4-2 to TRBJ2-5; 8 nucleotides agree with TRBD2. The V gene's germline CDR1 is LGHNA and CDR2 YNFKEQ. CDR3 length: 18 residues. V dropped 0 bases and J dropped 5; count of bases not matched to a gene: 14. In DNA form, the CDR3 reads TGTGCCAGCAGCCAAGAAGGGAGTACCGGGACTAGTGAGGAGACCCAGTACTTC. This sequence encodes CASSQEGSTGTSEETQYF.

The chain couples TRBV6-1 to TRBJ1-2; a possible D gene is TRBD1 (5 bases). Trimming removed 8 bases at V and 7 bases at J, with 20 bases between. The CDR3 covers 14 residues. Germline-derived CDR1 and CDR2 are MNHNS and SASEGT. Written as DNA, the CDR3 is TGTGCCAGCCTGGGGGGTTTAAAGGGTGTTGGCTACACCTTC. Protein: CASLGGLKGVGYTF.

This clonotype showed up many times. The chain combines TRBV11-2 with TRBJ2-3; D not certain. Germline V gene sequence: CDR1 SGHAT, CDR2 FQNNGV. Trimming stripped 5 bases from V and 5 bases from J, with 11 bases between. This CDR3 comprises 13 residues. The CDR3, as DNA: TGTGCCAGCAGCCTTGGTGTGGGAGATACGCAGTATTTT. Protein: CASSLGVGDTQYF. The full variable domain, its missing parts supplied by reference TRBV11-2 and TRBJ2-3, is EAGVAQSPRYKIIEKRQSVAFWCNPISGHATLYWYQQILGQGPKLLIQFQNNGVVDDSQLPKDRFSAERLKGVDSTLKIQPAKLEDSAVYLCASSLGVGDTQYFGPGTRLTVL.

This clonotype was recorded at least ten times. The gene calls are TRBV7-9 and TRBJ2-1; D call uncertain. The CDR3 spans 10 residues. Trimming took off 5 bases at V and 8 bases at J, with 4 bases between the two ends. The V gene's germline CDR1 is SEHNR and CDR2 FQNEAQ (reference sequence). The CDR3 nucleotides are TGTGCCAGCAGCAAGGATGAGCAGTTCTTC. Translating it yields CASSKDEQFF.

The chain recombines TRBV20-1 with TRBJ2-3; D is undetermined. V gave up 6 bases and J gave up 0 bases, with 13 bases separating them. In germline, CDR1 is DFQATT, CDR2 SNEGSKA (reference sequence). The CDR3 covers 14 residues. CDR3: CSAPVPLSTDTQYF. Here the CDR3 DNA reads TGCAGTGCCCCCGTCCCCCTAAGCACAGATACGCAGTATTTT.